A selection of T cell receptor beta chains follows, all from one sample in a study of glioma-infiltrating T cells after dendritic cell vaccination. Assay: immunoSEQ multiplex PCR; the TCRdb copy retains only in-frame clones and omits some. The sample has approximately 100,000 clones; about four fifths are singletons. Material: blood, obtained before dendritic cell vaccination. These receptors were collected from a human donor with glioblastoma. Both conserved end residues are part of each CDR3. The order of the fields is J gene, clone size, D gene, V gene, CDR3 protein, CDR3 DNA. D genes are given only for firm matches. A clone size is listed for some rows: how often the clone was seen (once, few, many), or a class if it is expanded.

TRBJ1-2,.,.,TRBV2,CASTSRGGANYDYTF,TGTGCCAGCACTTCGCGGGGGGGCGCAAATTATGACTACACCTTC
TRBJ1-2,.,.,TRBV7-5,CVRSLGAVDYGYTF,TGTGTCAGAAGCTTAGGAGCGGTGGACTATGGCTACACCTTC
TRBJ2-7,once,.,TRBV2,CASTLQGAVRFEQYF,TGTGCCAGCACCCTACAGGGTGCGGTCCGCTTCGAGCAGTACTTC
TRBJ2-1,.,TRBD2,TRBV5-6,CASSLGAGGSGSYNGQFF,TGTGCCAGCAGCTTGGGAGCGGGGGGAAGCGGCTCCTACAATGGGCAGTTCTTC
TRBJ1-1,.,.,TRBV7-6,CASSYDQTTGGNTEAFF,TGTGCCAGCAGCTACGACCAGACTACGGGCGGGAACACTGAAGCTTTCTTT
TRBJ1-2,.,TRBD1,TRBV7-8,CASSHGQGANYGYTF,TGTGCCAGCAGCCATGGACAGGGGGCGAACTATGGCTACACCTTC
TRBJ2-7,once,TRBD2,TRBV7-2,CASSRTSGGAYYEQYF,TGTGCCAGCAGCCGGACTAGCGGGGGGGCCTACTACGAGCAGTACTTC
TRBJ2-1,.,.,TRBV4-2,CASSQDVEGRNEQFF,TGTGCCAGCAGCCAAGATGTGGAGGGTAGGAATGAGCAGTTCTTC
TRBJ2-7,few,.,TRBV30,CAWSSPSSYEQYF,TGTGCCTGGAGTTCACCCAGCTCCTACGAGCAGTACTTC
TRBJ2-7,.,.,TRBV18,CASQTGRLYEQYF,TGTGCCAGCCAAACGGGTAGACTTTACGAGCAGTACTTC
TRBJ1-2,once,TRBD1,TRBV2,CASSGTGEGYTF,TGTGCCAGCAGTGGGACAGGGGAAGGCTACACCTTC
TRBJ1-2,.,.,TRBV9,CASSPPGGRGGGYTF,TGTGCCAGCAGCCCACCGGGGGGGAGGGGAGGTGGCTACACCTTC
TRBJ2-7,.,TRBD1,TRBV5-5,CASSLTGESSYEQYF,TGTGCCAGCAGCTTGACAGGGGAGAGCTCCTACGAGCAGTACTTC
TRBJ2-7,.,.,TRBV5-1,CASSLQAISYEQYF,TGCGCCAGCAGCTTGCAGGCCATCTCCTACGAGCAGTACTTC
TRBJ1-1,.,.,TRBV5-1,CASSLVWGEDAEAFF,TGCGCCAGCAGCTTGGTATGGGGAGAGGACGCTGAAGCTTTCTTT
TRBJ1-1,few,.,TRBV4-1,CASSQAPVNTEAFF,TGCGCCAGCAGCCAAGCTCCCGTGAACACTGAAGCTTTCTTT
TRBJ2-6,.,.,TRBV18,CASSRRAGANVLTF,TGTGCCAGCTCACGGCGGGCTGGGGCCAACGTCCTGACTTTC
TRBJ2-1,.,.,TRBV10-3,CAISDHRDKQQFF,TGTGCCATCAGTGATCACAGGGATAAGCAGCAGTTCTTC
TRBJ2-7,.,.,TRBV7-8,CASSFLGAIYEQYF,TGTGCCAGCAGCTTCCTGGGGGCGATCTACGAGCAGTACTTC
TRBJ2-2,.,.,TRBV9,CASSVGGGRNTGELFF,TGTGCCAGCAGCGTAGGCGGGGGCCGGAACACCGGGGAGCTGTTTTTT
TRBJ1-3,.,.,TRBV5-5,CASSADMGNTIYF,TGTGCCAGCAGCGCGGACATGGGAAACACCATATATTTT
TRBJ2-7,.,TRBD1,TRBV7-2,CASSRTGWPYEQYF,TGTGCCAGCAGCCGGACAGGGTGGCCCTACGAGCAGTACTTC
TRBJ1-6,.,TRBD1,TRBV4-3,CASSQADRDNSPLHF,TGCGCCAGCAGCCAGGCGGACAGGGATAATTCACCCCTCCACTTT
TRBJ2-2,.,.,TRBV5-1,CASSWGGQNTGELFF,TGCGCCAGCAGCTGGGGAGGACAGAACACCGGGGAGCTGTTTTTT
TRBJ1-1,.,.,TRBV7-9,CASSLGQFTEAFF,TGTGCCAGCAGCTTAGGGCAGTTCACTGAAGCTTTCTTT
TRBJ2-2,once,TRBD2,TRBV5-5,CASRGSSGANTGELFF,TGTGCCAGCAGGGGGAGTAGCGGGGCGAACACCGGGGAGCTGTTTTTT
TRBJ2-5,.,TRBD2,TRBV18,CASSLPGLAEPGETQYF,TGTGCCAGCTCACTCCCGGGACTAGCGGAACCAGGGGAGACCCAGTACTTC
TRBJ1-1,.,TRBD1,TRBV30,CAWNVGQGGTEAFF,TGTGCCTGGAATGTGGGACAGGGAGGCACTGAAGCTTTCTTT
TRBJ1-5,.,TRBD1,TRBV7-9,CASSPKGGQGIQPQHF,TGTGCCAGCAGCCCCAAGGGGGGACAGGGGATCCAGCCCCAGCATTTT
TRBJ1-5,few,TRBD1,TRBV7-6,CASRTGANQPQHF,TGTGCCAGCAGGACAGGGGCCAATCAGCCCCAGCATTTT
TRBJ2-7,.,.,TRBV7-9,CASSPGLGRGYEQYF,TGTGCCAGCAGCCCTGGATTAGGCAGGGGCTACGAGCAGTACTTC
TRBJ1-1,.,TRBD1,TRBV11-3,CASSPWDRGQKGTEAFF,TGTGCCAGCAGCCCGTGGGACAGGGGGCAGAAAGGCACTGAAGCTTTCTTT
TRBJ2-2,once,TRBD1,TRBV6-9,CASSYHSGKGQEANTGELFF,TGTGCCAGCAGTTACCATTCGGGGAAAGGACAGGAGGCGAACACCGGGGAGCTGTTTTTT
TRBJ1-2,.,.,TRBV5-6,CASSFGTHYGYTF,TGTGCCAGCAGCTTCGGGACTCACTATGGCTACACCTTC
TRBJ1-6,few,TRBD1,TRBV11-2,CASSSTSGGRLNSPLHF,TGTGCCAGCAGCTCCACTTCAGGGGGCCGATTAAATTCACCCCTCCACTTT